The 26 T cell receptor beta chains below come from one sample, sequenced in a study of cytomegalovirus exposure and HLA in healthy donors. The primer mix had 60 Vbeta and 13 Jbeta primers. Profiling relied on immunoSEQ multiplex PCR, and the TCRdb table lists in-frame clones only, not all of them. The sample has about 120,000 clones, 63% seen once. Sequencing was performed on PBMCs. The receptors originated from a man aged 40-50 years in good health and CMV-seropositive.

The chain joins TRBV6-1 to TRBJ1-4, with TRBD1 matching over 9 bases. The CDR3 consists of 13 residues. With 11 bases clipped from V and 8 bases from J, the junction kept 9 bases outside the gene matches. Per germline, CDR1 MNHNS and CDR2 SASEGT. This CDR3 reads CAVRTGEGEKLFF. The DNA for the CDR3 is TGTGCCGTCAGGACAGGGGAAGGGGAAAAACTGTTTTTT.

This clone was observed a single time. The rearrangement links TRBV6-1 to TRBJ2-5, with 8 bases lining up with TRBD1. V shed 3 bases and J 5 bases; nucleotides not matched to a gene: 8. The CDR3 has 15 residues. Germline CDR1 is MNHNS and CDR2 is SASEGT. CDR3 in amino acids: CASSERRTGQETQYF. The CDR3 nucleotides read TGTGCCAGCAGTGAGAGAAGGACAGGGCAGGAGACCCAGTACTTC.

This chain uses TRBV27 with TRBJ2-3; D is possibly TRBD2 (5 bases). The CDR3 has 13 amino acids. V shed 3 bases and J shed 2 bases, with 6 bases lying between them. CDR1 and CDR2 (germline): MNHEY, SMNVEV (reference sequence). The CDR3 loop reads CASSFGLTDTQYF. The DNA for the CDR3 is TGTGCCAGCAGTTTTGGACTCACAGATACGCAGTATTTT.

The V call is TRBV28, the J call TRBJ1-5; D gene unclear. Trimming removed 7 bases at V and 0 bases at J, with 10 bases between. The V gene's germline CDR1 is MDHEN and CDR2 SYDVKM. The CDR3 totals 14 residues. The CDR3 region is CASTYAISNQPQHF. The CDR3 DNA sequence: TGTGCCAGCACCTACGCGATTAGCAATCAGCCCCAGCATTTT.

The V and J genes are TRBV21-1 and TRBJ1-5; the table's D call of TRBD1 was not tested on the DNA. TRBV21-1 is a pseudogene locus. The CDR3 sequence is 16 residues long. The CDR3 spells CASSKVGPGCNQPQHF. CDR3 bases: TGTGCCAGCAGCAAAGTGGGCCCAGGGTGCAATCAGCCCCAGCATTTT.

V is TRBV15 and J is TRBJ2-3, with D perhaps matching TRBD2 (5 bases). CDR3 length: 14 amino acids. V lost 0 bases and J 8 bases, leaving 12 bases between the germline ends. Looked up from germline, CDR1 is LNHNV and CDR2 is YYDKDF (reference sequence). CDR3 in DNA: TGTGCCACCAGCAGAGACTCACTCCGGGGTACGCAGTATTTT. It specifies CATSRDSLRGTQYF.

This chain links TRBV10-3 with TRBJ2-7; 9 nucleotides match TRBD1. Germline V gene lookup returns CDR1 ENHRY and CDR2 SYGVKD. The V gene end was trimmed by 3 bases and the J gene end by 2 bases; junction bases not matched to a gene: 2. This CDR3 region has 14 residues. CDR3: CAISEGTGTYEQYF. The CDR3 DNA sequence: TGTGCCATCAGTGAAGGGACAGGGACCTACGAGCAGTACTTC.

The chain recombines TRBV19 with TRBJ1-5; 11 nucleotides agree with TRBD1. CDR1 and CDR2 from the germline V gene are LNHDA and SQIVND (reference sequence). With 6 bases clipped from V and 3 bases from J, the junction kept 19 bases outside the gene matches. The CDR3 runs 20 residues. CDR3 sequence reads: CASSSIGRTGGPSLNQPQHF. The CDR3 nucleotides read TGTGCCAGTAGCAGTATCGGAAGGACAGGGGGCCCCTCACTCAATCAGCCCCAGCATTTT.

V usage is TRBV7-3 and J usage is TRBJ2-3, with 9 bases that match TRBD1. CDR1 and CDR2 (germline): SGHTA, FQGTGA. The CDR3 contains 16 residues. Trimming at V came to 1 base and at J to 3 bases, leaving 5 bases not matched to a gene. The CDR3 DNA reads TGTGCCAGCAGCTTAAATTCCGGACAGGGGACAGATACGCAGTATTTT. It yields the protein CASSLNSGQGTDTQYF.

The chain joins TRBV9 to TRBJ2-2; 9 bases align to TRBD1. V dropped 0 bases and J dropped 0; count of bases not matched to a gene: 3. Germline CDR1 SGDLS, CDR2 YYNGEE. The length of the CDR3 is 17 residues. CDR3 protein: CASSVGTGGANTGELFF. Here the CDR3 DNA reads TGTGCCAGCAGCGTAGGCACAGGGGGCGCGAACACCGGGGAGCTGTTTTTT.

This clone has more than one count but fewer than ten. The chain is built from TRBV5-1 and TRBJ2-7, with a tentative D call TRBD2 (6 bases). Germline V lookup: CDR1 SGHRS, CDR2 YFSETQ. V shed 2 bases and J shed 0 bases, with 12 bases lying between them. This CDR3 is 15 amino acids long. CDR3 amino acids: CASSLAGGRSYEQYF. DNA for the CDR3: TGCGCCAGCAGCTTAGCGGGTGGCCGCTCCTACGAGCAGTACTTC. Filled out from reference TRBV5-1 and TRBJ2-7, the complete variable domain reads KAGVTQTPRYLIKTRGQQVTLSCSPISGHRSVSWYQQTPGQGLQFLFEYFSETQRNKGNFPGRFSGRQFSNSRSEMNVSTLELGDSALYLCASSLAGGRSYEQYFGPGTRLTVT.

V is TRBV27 and J is TRBJ2-7; 12 bases fit TRBD2. This CDR3 has 16 residues. Germline V gives CDR1 MNHEY, CDR2 SMNVEV (reference sequence). Trimming at V came to 3 bases and at J to 3 bases, leaving 6 bases not matched to a gene. Here the CDR3 DNA reads TGTGCCAGCAGTTTCCTCGGGACTAGCGGGTACTACGAGCAGTACTTC. This gives the protein CASSFLGTSGYYEQYF.

In this sample, this clone turned up once. The V call is TRBV30, the J call TRBJ1-2; 7 bases align to TRBD1. This CDR3 has 18 residues. V lost 0 bases to trimming and J lost 5 bases; unmatched junction nucleotides: 18. Germline V lookup: CDR1 GTSNPN, CDR2 SVGIG (reference sequence). The CDR3 DNA reads as TGTGCCTGGAGTGTACTACGGGGGACAGCGGCGGTCCGTTATGGCTACACCTTC. Its protein product is CAWSVLRGTAAVRYGYTF.

CDR3 coding DNA: TGTGCCAGCAGCGAGGGACAGGGAGATAACACCGGGGAGCTGTTTTTT. Protein sequence: CASSEGQGDNTGELFF. The chain carries TRBV7-9 and TRBJ2-2, with 9 nucleotides matching TRBD1. The V segment lost 5 bases and the J segment 2 bases; nucleotides outside the gene matches: 6. The germline V gene has CDR1 SEHNR and CDR2 FQNEAQ (reference sequence). This CDR3 spans 16 amino acids.

Comment on this clone: Other DNA sequences from this sample encode an identical CDR3 as well. The chain recombines TRBV21-1 with TRBJ2-2; the table gives TRBD1 as D, unverified against the DNA. TRBV21-1 is a documented pseudogene. The CDR3 is 16 residues long. The CDR3 DNA follows: TGTGCCAGCAAACCCGAGGGGGTGAGCCGAACCGGGGAGCTGTTTTTT. Translating gives CASKPEGVSRTGELFF.

The chain links TRBV9 to TRBJ2-1; 7 positions match TRBD2. The CDR3 contains 14 residues. CDR1 and CDR2 from the germline V gene are SGDLS and YYNGEE. V trimming: 0 bases; J trimming: 9 bases; junction bases outside the gene matches: 6. CDR3 protein: CASSVDPTSVEQFF. As DNA, the CDR3 is TGTGCCAGCAGCGTAGACCCCACTAGCGTTGAGCAGTTCTTC. Full variable domain (remainder filled in from reference TRBV9 and TRBJ2-1): DSGVTQTPKHLITATGQRVTLRCSPRSGDLSVYWYQQSLDQGLQFLIQYYNGEERAKGNILERFSAQQFPDLHSELNLSSLELGDSALYFCASSVDPTSVEQFFGPGTRLTVL.

This clone has more than one count but fewer than ten. The V and J genes are TRBV5-6 and TRBJ1-2; weak D call: TRBD1 (6 bases). V was shortened by 0 bases and J by 10 bases, with 13 bases between the two germline ends. The CDR3 sequence is 13 residues long. Germline V lookup: CDR1 SGHDT, CDR2 YYEEEE. The CDR3 nucleotides read TGTGCCAGCAGCTTGGGAACAGGGAGGGACTACACCTTC. It encodes CASSLGTGRDYTF.

The chain combines TRBV28 with TRBJ2-5; tentative D call: TRBD2 (6 bases). Germline CDR1 reads MDHEN; CDR2 reads SYDVKM. The CDR3 loop spans 15 amino acids. Trimming cost V 2 bases and J 4 bases, with 14 bases left between them. Here the CDR3 reads CASSLGGRGSETQYF. CDR3 nucleotides: TGTGCCAGCAGTTTAGGAGGGAGAGGATCAGAGACCCAGTACTTC.

This clone was counted between two and nine times. V is TRBV6-6 and J is TRBJ2-7, with TRBD1 matching 7 bases. V lost 9 bases to trimming and J lost 6 bases; unmatched junction nucleotides: 5. Per the germline V gene, CDR1 is MNHNY and CDR2 is SVGAGI (reference sequence). CDR3 size: 11 residues. The CDR3 protein is CASTTGVEQYF. For the CDR3, the DNA is TGTGCCAGTACTACAGGGGTCGAGCAGTACTTC.

The rearrangement uses TRBV29-1 and TRBJ2-5; TRBD1 matches 8 bases. The J call is in doubt because the DNA end fits TRBJ2-7 better. Per the germline V gene, CDR1 is SQVTM and CDR2 is ANQGSEA. The CDR3 is made up of 14 amino acids. The chain's CDR3 is CSVGPDRGPYEQYF. The CDR3 bases are TGCAGCGTTGGCCCCGACAGGGGCCCCTACGAGCAGTACTTC.

The V call is TRBV19, the J call TRBJ1-5; D gene unclear. CDR1 is LNHDA, CDR2 SQIVND, per germline (reference sequence). There are 15 residues in the CDR3. V shed 5 bases and J shed 1 base, with 12 bases lying between them. The CDR3 region is CASSFPRQSNQPQHF. CDR3 in DNA: TGTGCCAGTAGTTTCCCTAGGCAGAGCAATCAGCCCCAGCATTTT.

This chain uses TRBV19 with TRBJ1-3, with a tentative D call TRBD1 (5 bases). This CDR3 is 16 amino acids long. Germline V gives CDR1 LNHDA, CDR2 SQIVND (reference sequence). Trimming shortened V by 5 bases and J by 1 base, and 15 bases separated the two germline ends. CDR3 nucleotide sequence: TGTGCCAGTAGTGAACATGGGGCTAGTTCTGGAAACACCATATATTTT. Its translation: CASSEHGASSGNTIYF.

The rearrangement joins TRBV6-6 to TRBJ1-2, with TRBD1 matching 9 bases. Germline loops: CDR1 MNHNY, CDR2 SVGAGI (reference sequence). V gave up 6 bases and J gave up 5 bases; unmatched junction bases: 7. The length of the CDR3 is 14 residues. The CDR3 DNA reads as TGTGCCAGCAGAGCGACAGGGGGTTGGTATGGCTACACCTTC. It codes for CASRATGGWYGYTF.

Only a few counts were recorded for this clone. The chain links TRBV27 to TRBJ2-5, with 11 bases that match TRBD2. The V segment lost 8 bases and the J segment 2 bases; nucleotides outside the gene matches: 4. The CDR3 is made up of 14 amino acids. The germline gives CDR1 MNHEY, CDR2 SMNVEV (reference sequence). CDR3 amino acids: CASRRLAGQETQYF. The CDR3 nucleotides read TGTGCCAGCCGTCGACTAGCGGGGCAAGAGACCCAGTACTTC.

This rearrangement joins TRBV7-2 to TRBJ2-5; TRBD2 aligns across 14 bases. This CDR3 has 18 amino acids. CDR1 and CDR2 (germline): SGHTA, FQGNSA. Trimming took 2 bases from V and 3 from J; bases not matched to a gene: 8. CDR3 sequence reads: CASSLRPTSGRGEETQYF. The CDR3 nucleotides are TGTGCCAGCAGCTTAAGGCCGACTAGCGGGAGGGGGGAAGAGACCCAGTACTTC.

There are a few counts of this clone. Relative to the germline gene, one junction end is altered; a read error may explain this. V is TRBV7-7 and J is TRBJ2-2; weak D call: TRBD1 (5 bases). Germline V gene data show CDR1 as SSHAT and CDR2 as FNYEAQ (reference sequence). The CDR3 is made up of 17 amino acids. The CDR3: CASSLAPGYANTGELFF. CDR3 DNA: TGTGCTAGCAGCTTAGCCCCAGGGTATGCGAACACCGGGGAGCTGTTTTTT.